What follows are 21 T cell receptor beta chains derived from one specimen sequenced in a study of T cell repertoires in cytomegalovirus infection. In TCRdb, the reads were re-called with MiXCR into one record per CDR3 protein. The profile shows under 250,000 distinct CDR3 sequences, 6% to 8% of them singletons. Sequenced material: PBMCs. The receptors derive from a human donor in good health (CMV status not recorded). Some clones in this sample may be carry-over from other donors' samples.

This clonotype was counted many times. The chain combines TRBV29-1 with TRBJ2-2; 7 bases align to TRBD2. The length of the CDR3 is 12 residues. V dropped 4 bases and J dropped 5; count of bases not matched to a gene: 1. Germline-derived CDR1 and CDR2 are SQVTM and ANQGSEA. CDR3: CSVGAGTGELFF. The CDR3 DNA follows: TGCAGCGTTGGAGCGGGGACCGGGGAGCTGTTTTTT.

This clonotype appeared many times. The chain uses TRBV29-1 and TRBJ2-7; unclear D gene. The CDR3 has 10 residues. Germline assignment: CDR1 SQVTM and CDR2 ANQGSEA. Trimming took 6 bases from V and 3 from J, leaving 6 bases between them. CDR3: CSVYGYEQYF. CDR3 nucleotide sequence: TGCAGCGTGTACGGCTACGAGCAGTACTTC.

As concerns this clonotype: A read error may be the cause here, since a much bigger clone is one base away. The chain carries TRBV3-1 and TRBJ1-2, with a possible D match to TRBD1 (5 bases). V gave up 4 bases and J gave up 12 bases, with 24 bases separating them. This CDR3 contains 15 residues. From germline, CDR1 is LGHDT and CDR2 YNNKEL (reference sequence). Written as DNA, the CDR3 is TGTGCCAGCAGCCCGCGGGACGGGTCCATCTCGGGCGACACCTTC. Translated, it gives CASSPRDGSISGDTF.

This clonotype was picked up many times. The chain recombines TRBV19 with TRBJ2-7; 10 bases are shared with TRBD1. This CDR3 region has 16 residues. Germline V gene data show CDR1 as LNHDA and CDR2 as SQIVND (reference sequence). V lost 6 bases to trimming and J lost 6 bases; unmatched junction nucleotides: 14. The CDR3 DNA reads TGTGCCAGTAGAGGGATGGATAACCGGGACAGGGGCGAGCAGTACTTC. Translation: CASRGMDNRDRGEQYF.

V usage is TRBV29-1 and J usage is TRBJ1-1; 9 nucleotides match TRBD1. Looked up from germline, CDR1 is SQVTM and CDR2 is ANQGSEA. V shed 6 bases and J 4 bases; nucleotides not matched to a gene: 12. The CDR3 covers 15 residues. This chain's CDR3 is CSVPSWDRAATEAFF. The CDR3 DNA reads TGCAGCGTGCCTTCCTGGGACAGGGCGGCCACTGAAGCTTTCTTT.

This clonotype was detected many times. The chain couples TRBV29-1 to TRBJ2-7, with D possibly being TRBD2 (5 bases). V was trimmed by 0 bases and J by 1 base, leaving 10 bases between them. The CDR3 extends over 14 amino acids. CDR1 is SQVTM, CDR2 ANQGSEA, per germline. The CDR3 DNA reads TGCAGCGTTGAAGATCATAGGGAGTCCTACGAGCAGTACTTC. This gives the protein CSVEDHRESYEQYF.

This clonotype has at least ten counts. Here the CDR3 omits its conserved ending phenylalanine or tryptophan, so a read error is the likely source. The DNA is omitted, as the CDR3 cannot be located on it reliably, and the CDR3 follows TCRdb's listing. The chain employs TRBV23-1 and TRBJ2-7; TRBD2 is the table's D call, not checked against the DNA. TRBV23-1 is annotated as an ORF whose role is uncertain. The CDR3 extends over 9 residues, inclusive of both ends. The CDR3 sequence is CASSQSGAL.

The sample holds many counts of this clonotype. The V gene is TRBV20-1, the J gene TRBJ2-1, with D hard to call. The CDR3 is made up of 16 amino acids. Germline CDR1 is DFQATT and CDR2 is SNEGSKA (reference sequence). V lost 6 bases and J 1 base, leaving 19 bases between the germline ends. The CDR3 nucleotides are TGCAGTGCCTCCCCCACTGGCCTCGAATCCTACAATGAGCAGTTCTTC. Translated: CSASPTGLESYNEQFF.

This clonotype has at least ten counts. The chain couples TRBV7-2 to TRBJ1-1, with D hard to call. The CDR3 loop spans 14 amino acids. The V gene lost 5 bases and the J gene lost 1 base, with 11 bases spanning the gap. Germline-derived CDR1 and CDR2 are SGHTA and FQGNSA. The CDR3 DNA reads TGTGCCAGCAGCCCCCCCGGCCAGAACACTGAAGCTTTCTTT. This codes for CASSPPGQNTEAFF. The variable domain in full, with the rest retrieved from reference TRBV7-2 and TRBJ1-1, is GAGVSQSPSNKVTEKGKDVELRCDPISGHTALYWYRQSLGQGLEFLIYFQGNSAPDKSGLPSDRFSAERTGGSVSTLTIQRTQQEDSAVYLCASSPPGQNTEAFFGQGTRLTVV.

This clonotype has ten or more counts. This sequence joins TRBV30 and TRBJ1-2, with a possible D match to TRBD1 (5 bases). CDR1 and CDR2 (germline): GTSNPN, SVGIG (reference sequence). The CDR3 spans 16 residues. The V end was cut by 1 base, the J end by 8 bases, with 23 bases between. The CDR3 sequence: CAWSGLIGGRVGGYTF. CDR3 coding DNA: TGTGCCTGGAGTGGACTCATCGGGGGAAGAGTCGGAGGCTACACCTTC.

This clonotype appeared many times. The genes are TRBV7-8 and TRBJ2-7; 8 bases fit TRBD2. CDR1 is SGHVS, CDR2 FQNEAQ, per germline. The CDR3 spans 15 residues. After removal of 4 bases from V and 5 bases from J, the junction contained 10 bases not matched to a gene. CDR3 sequence (DNA): TGTGCCAGCAGCTCATCCGGGGGGGCCGTAAACGAGCAGTACTTC. Amino acid sequence: CASSSSGGAVNEQYF. The full variable domain, with the rest looked up from reference TRBV7-8 and TRBJ2-7, is GAGVSQSPRYKVAKRGQDVALRCDPISGHVSLFWYQQALGQGPEFLTYFQNEAQLDKSGLPSDRFFAERPEGSVSTLKIQRTQQEDSAVYLCASSSSGGAVNEQYFGPGTRLTVT.

This sequence joins TRBV20-1 and TRBJ1-2; no definite D call. Trimming left V 5 bases short and J 7 bases short, with 11 bases between. The CDR3 covers 11 residues. Per germline, CDR1 DFQATT and CDR2 SNEGSKA (reference sequence). This chain's CDR3 is CSAPRASGYTF. Here the CDR3 DNA reads TGCAGTGCTCCGAGAGCCTCTGGCTACACCTTC.

This clonotype was picked up many times. This sequence joins TRBV6-2 or TRBV6-3 and TRBJ2-3; D remains ambiguous. The CDR3 is 11 residues long. With 5 bases removed from V and 9 bases from J, the gap between germline ends came to 9 bases. The germline CDR1 and CDR2 sequences are MNHEY and SVGEGT. DNA of the CDR3: TGTGCCAGCAGTACCGACTCAACGCAGTATTTT. Its translation is CASSTDSTQYF.

V gene TRBV28 combines with J gene TRBJ1-5, with 7 positions matching TRBD1. V shed 4 bases and J 7 bases; nucleotides not matched to a gene: 10. In germline, CDR1 is MDHEN, CDR2 SYDVKM. This CDR3 has 15 amino acids. Here the CDR3 reads CASSSPRGLEQPQHF. The CDR3 DNA reads as TGTGCCAGCAGTTCCCCGAGGGGGCTCGAACAGCCCCAGCATTTT.

This sequence joins TRBV20-1 and TRBJ2-7; the match to TRBD1 covers 8 bases. Trimming took 4 bases from V and 2 from J; bases not matched to a gene: 13. CDR3 length equals 16 residues. Per germline, CDR1 DFQATT and CDR2 SNEGSKA (reference sequence). CDR3 in amino acids: CSAKNPTGALAYEQYF. CDR3 nucleotides: TGCAGTGCTAAAAACCCGACAGGGGCCTTAGCCTACGAGCAGTACTTC.

The gene calls are TRBV29-1 and TRBJ2-5, with TRBD2 matching over 9 bases. Germline trimming cut 3 bases from V and 4 bases from J; bases unmatched to any gene: 12. Germline V gene sequence: CDR1 SQVTM, CDR2 ANQGSEA. The CDR3 spans 16 residues. The CDR3 DNA reads as TGCAGCGTTGAGAGACTAGCGGTTTATTCCCTAGAGACCCAGTACTTC. It translates to CSVERLAVYSLETQYF.

This clonotype was recorded a few times. The V call is TRBV4-3, the J call TRBJ2-1, with D perhaps assigned TRBD1 or TRBD2 (5 bases each). The CDR3 contains 15 residues. The V end was cut by 0 bases, the J end by 6 bases, with 12 bases between. Looked up from germline, CDR1 is LGHNA and CDR2 is YSLEER. Here the CDR3 DNA reads TGCGCCAGCAGCCAAGAACGGGGCCGAGGCAATGAGCAGTTCTTC. It is translated as CASSQERGRGNEQFF.

In its sample, this clonotype was seen many times. This sequence joins TRBV7-2 and TRBJ2-5; D not certain. Trimming removed 7 bases at V and 5 bases at J, with 14 bases between. This CDR3 has 13 residues. Per the germline V gene, CDR1 is SGHTA and CDR2 is FQGNSA. The CDR3 loop is CASTPSAKETQYF. As DNA, the CDR3 is TGTGCCAGCACCCCCTCGGCCAAGGAGACCCAGTACTTC.

This clonotype appeared many times. The chain has TRBV5-4 and TRBJ1-2; no reliable D call. Germline V gives CDR1 SGHNT, CDR2 YYREEE (reference sequence). The V end was cut by 4 bases, the J end by 4 bases, with 11 bases between. The CDR3 is 13 amino acids. In nucleotides, the CDR3 is TGTGCCAGCAGCACCGACGAACGCTATGGCTACACCTTC. Protein sequence: CASSTDERYGYTF.

This clonotype came up many times. The chain employs TRBV5-4 and TRBJ2-3, with TRBD2 matching 10 bases. Per the germline V gene, CDR1 is SGHNT and CDR2 is YYREEE (reference sequence). CDR3 length: 18 residues. V lost 3 bases and J lost 2; bases outside the gene matches: 12. The chain's CDR3 is CASSSGGGLAANTDTQYF. CDR3 DNA: TGTGCCAGCAGCTCGGGAGGAGGACTAGCGGCAAACACAGATACGCAGTATTTT.

This sequence joins TRBV4-1 and TRBJ2-5, with TRBD2 identical over 11 bases. Losses at the gene ends were 4 bases for V and 3 bases for J; bases not matched to a gene: 4. In germline, CDR1 is MGHRA, CDR2 YSYEKL. The CDR3 spans 15 residues. Written as DNA, the CDR3 is TGCGCCAGCAGCCTAGGGACTAGCGGAAAAGAGACCCAGTACTTC. Protein product: CASSLGTSGKETQYF.